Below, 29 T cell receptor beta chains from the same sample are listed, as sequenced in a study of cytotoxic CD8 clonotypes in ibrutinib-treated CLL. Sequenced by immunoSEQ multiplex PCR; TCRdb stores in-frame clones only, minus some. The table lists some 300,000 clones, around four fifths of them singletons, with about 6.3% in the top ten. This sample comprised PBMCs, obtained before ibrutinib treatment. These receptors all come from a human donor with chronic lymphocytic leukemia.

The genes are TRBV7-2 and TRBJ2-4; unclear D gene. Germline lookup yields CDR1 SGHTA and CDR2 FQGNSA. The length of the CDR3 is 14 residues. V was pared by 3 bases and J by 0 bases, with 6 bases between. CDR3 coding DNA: TGTGCCAGCAGCTTCCGACTAGCCAAAAACATTCAGTACTTC. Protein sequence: CASSFRLAKNIQYF.

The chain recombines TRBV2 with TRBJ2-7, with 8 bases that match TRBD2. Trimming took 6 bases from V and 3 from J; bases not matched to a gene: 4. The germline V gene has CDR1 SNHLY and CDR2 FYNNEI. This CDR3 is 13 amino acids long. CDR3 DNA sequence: TGTGCCAGCAGCGGGAGGGCCAACTACGAGCAGTACTTC. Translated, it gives CASSGRANYEQYF.

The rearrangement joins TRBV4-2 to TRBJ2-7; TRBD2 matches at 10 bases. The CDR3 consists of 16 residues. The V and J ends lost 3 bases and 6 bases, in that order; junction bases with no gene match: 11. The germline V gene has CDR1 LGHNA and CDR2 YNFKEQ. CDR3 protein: CASSQELAGTGSEQYF. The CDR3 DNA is TGTGCCAGCAGCCAGGAACTAGCGGGAACTGGCTCCGAGCAGTACTTC.

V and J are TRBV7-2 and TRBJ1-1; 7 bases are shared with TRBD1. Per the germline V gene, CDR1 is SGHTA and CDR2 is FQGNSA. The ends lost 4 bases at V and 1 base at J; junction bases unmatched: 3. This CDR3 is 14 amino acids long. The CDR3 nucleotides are TGTGCCAGCAGCTCCCGGGACAGGAACACTGAAGCTTTCTTT. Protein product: CASSSRDRNTEAFF. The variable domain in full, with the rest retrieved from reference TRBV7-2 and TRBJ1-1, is GAGVSQSPSNKVTEKGKDVELRCDPISGHTALYWYRQSLGQGLEFLIYFQGNSAPDKSGLPSDRFSAERTGGSVSTLTIQRTQQEDSAVYLCASSSRDRNTEAFFGQGTRLTVV.

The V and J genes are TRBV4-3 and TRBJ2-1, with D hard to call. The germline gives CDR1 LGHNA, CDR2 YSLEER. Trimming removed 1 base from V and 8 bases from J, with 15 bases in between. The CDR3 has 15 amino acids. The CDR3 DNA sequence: TGCGCCAGCAGCCAAGTTCGGCAGTTTGGGCATGAGCAGTTCTTC. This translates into CASSQVRQFGHEQFF.

The CDR3 coding sequence is TGTGCCAGCAGCTTATCTATGAACACTGAAGCTTTCTTT. Its translation is CASSLSMNTEAFF. The chain couples TRBV7-3 to TRBJ1-1; D is ambiguous. Germline-derived CDR1 and CDR2 are SGHTA and FQGTGA. CDR3 length: 13 amino acids. With 2 bases removed from V and 0 bases from J, the gap between germline ends came to 4 bases.

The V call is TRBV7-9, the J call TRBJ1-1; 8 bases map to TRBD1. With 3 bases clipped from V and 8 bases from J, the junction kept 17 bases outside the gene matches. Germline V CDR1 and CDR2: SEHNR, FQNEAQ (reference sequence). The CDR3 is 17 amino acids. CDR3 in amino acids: CASSFPRSYVGTGEAFF. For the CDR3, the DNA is TGTGCCAGCAGCTTTCCTCGGAGTTATGTCGGGACAGGAGAAGCTTTCTTT.

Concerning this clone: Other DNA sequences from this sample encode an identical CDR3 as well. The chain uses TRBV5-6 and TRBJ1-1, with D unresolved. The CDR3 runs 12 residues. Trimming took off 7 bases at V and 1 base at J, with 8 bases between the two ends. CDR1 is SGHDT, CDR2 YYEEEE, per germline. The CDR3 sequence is CASSLKNTEAFF. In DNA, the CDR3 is TGTGCCAGCTCACTCAAGAACACTGAAGCTTTCTTT.

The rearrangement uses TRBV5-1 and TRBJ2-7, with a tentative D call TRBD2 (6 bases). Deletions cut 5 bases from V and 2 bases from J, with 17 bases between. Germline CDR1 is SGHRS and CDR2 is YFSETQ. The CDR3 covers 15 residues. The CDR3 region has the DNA TGCGCCAGCAGAAGTCAGCCTAGCGAGACCTACGAGCAGTACTTC. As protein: CASRSQPSETYEQYF. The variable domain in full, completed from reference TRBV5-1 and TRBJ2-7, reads KAGVTQTPRYLIKTRGQQVTLSCSPISGHRSVSWYQQTPGQGLQFLFEYFSETQRNKGNFPGRFSGRQFSNSRSEMNVSTLELGDSALYLCASRSQPSETYEQYFGPGTRLTVT.

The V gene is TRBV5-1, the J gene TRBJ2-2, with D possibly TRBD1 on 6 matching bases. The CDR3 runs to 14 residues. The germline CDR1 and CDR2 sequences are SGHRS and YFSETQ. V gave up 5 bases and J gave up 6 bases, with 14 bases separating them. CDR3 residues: CASREKQGPGELFF. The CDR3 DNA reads TGCGCCAGCAGGGAAAAACAGGGACCCGGGGAGCTGTTTTTT.

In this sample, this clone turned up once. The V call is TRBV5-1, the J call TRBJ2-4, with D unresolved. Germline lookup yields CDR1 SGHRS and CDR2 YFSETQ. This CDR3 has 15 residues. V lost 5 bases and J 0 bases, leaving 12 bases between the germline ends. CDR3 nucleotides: TGCGCCAGCAGGGGTCGGCCTTTAGCCAAAAACATTCAGTACTTC. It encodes CASRGRPLAKNIQYF.

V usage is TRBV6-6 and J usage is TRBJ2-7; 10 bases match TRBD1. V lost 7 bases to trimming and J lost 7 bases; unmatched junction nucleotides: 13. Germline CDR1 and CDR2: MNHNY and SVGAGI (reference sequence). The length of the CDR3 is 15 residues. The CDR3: CASTPFRDRGWEQYF. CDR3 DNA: TGTGCCAGCACTCCCTTCCGGGACAGGGGATGGGAGCAGTACTTC.

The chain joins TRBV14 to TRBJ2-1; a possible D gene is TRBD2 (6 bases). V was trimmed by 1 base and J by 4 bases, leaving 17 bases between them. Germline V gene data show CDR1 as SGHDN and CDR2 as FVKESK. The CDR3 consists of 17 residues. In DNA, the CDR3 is TGTGCCAGCAGCCAAGGACTAGTGGTAGTTCCTTACAATGAGCAGTTCTTC. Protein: CASSQGLVVVPYNEQFF.

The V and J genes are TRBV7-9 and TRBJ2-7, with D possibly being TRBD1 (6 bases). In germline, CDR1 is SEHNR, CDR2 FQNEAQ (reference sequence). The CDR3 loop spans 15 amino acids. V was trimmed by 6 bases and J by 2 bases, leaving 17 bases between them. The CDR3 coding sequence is TGTGCCAGCAGGGATACGGGACAAGCAACCTACGAGCAGTACTTC. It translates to CASRDTGQATYEQYF.

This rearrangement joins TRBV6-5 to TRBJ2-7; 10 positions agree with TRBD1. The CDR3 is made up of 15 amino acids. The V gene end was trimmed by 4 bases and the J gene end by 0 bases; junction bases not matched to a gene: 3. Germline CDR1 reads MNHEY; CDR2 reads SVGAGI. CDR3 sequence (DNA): TGTGCCAGCAGTTGGGACAGGGGCCTCTCCTACGAGCAGTACTTC. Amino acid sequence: CASSWDRGLSYEQYF.

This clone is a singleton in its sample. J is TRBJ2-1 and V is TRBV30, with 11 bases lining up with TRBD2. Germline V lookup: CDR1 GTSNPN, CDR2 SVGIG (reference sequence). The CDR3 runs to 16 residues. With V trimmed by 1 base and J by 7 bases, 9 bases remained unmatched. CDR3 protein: CAWSGPSGRRGNEQFF. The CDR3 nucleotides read TGTGCCTGGAGTGGACCTAGCGGGAGGCGGGGTAATGAGCAGTTCTTC.

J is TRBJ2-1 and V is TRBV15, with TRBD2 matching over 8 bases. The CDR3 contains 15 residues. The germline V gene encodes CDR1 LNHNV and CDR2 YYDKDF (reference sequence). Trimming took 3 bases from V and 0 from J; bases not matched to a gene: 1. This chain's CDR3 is CATSRSGSSYNEQFF. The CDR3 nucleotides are TGTGCCACCAGCAGGAGCGGGAGCTCCTACAATGAGCAGTTCTTC.

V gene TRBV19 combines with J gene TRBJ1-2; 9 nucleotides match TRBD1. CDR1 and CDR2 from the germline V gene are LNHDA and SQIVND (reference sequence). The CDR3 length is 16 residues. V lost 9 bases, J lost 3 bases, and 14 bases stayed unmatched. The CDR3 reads CASQIGWTGADYGYTF. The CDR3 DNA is TGTGCCAGCCAGATCGGATGGACAGGGGCCGACTATGGCTACACCTTC.

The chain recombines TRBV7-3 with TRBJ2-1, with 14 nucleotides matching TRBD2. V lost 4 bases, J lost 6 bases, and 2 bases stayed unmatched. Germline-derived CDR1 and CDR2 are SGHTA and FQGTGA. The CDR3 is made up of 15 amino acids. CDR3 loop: CASSYGTSGSNEQFF. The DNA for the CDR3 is TGTGCCAGCAGCTACGGGACTAGCGGGAGCAATGAGCAGTTCTTC.

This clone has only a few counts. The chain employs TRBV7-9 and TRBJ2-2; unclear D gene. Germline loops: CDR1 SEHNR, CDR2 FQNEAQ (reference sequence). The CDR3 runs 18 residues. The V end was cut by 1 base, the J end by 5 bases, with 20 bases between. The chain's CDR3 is CASSLEAYRVLRTGELFF. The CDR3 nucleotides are TGTGCCAGCAGCTTAGAGGCCTATAGGGTTCTAAGAACCGGGGAGCTGTTTTTT.

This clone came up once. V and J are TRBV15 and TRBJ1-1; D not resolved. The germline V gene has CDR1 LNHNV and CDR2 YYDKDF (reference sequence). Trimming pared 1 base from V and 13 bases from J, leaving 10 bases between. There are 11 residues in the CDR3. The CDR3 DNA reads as TGTGCCACCAGCAGAGCTGGGTTCGATTTCTTT. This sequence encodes CATSRAGFDFF.

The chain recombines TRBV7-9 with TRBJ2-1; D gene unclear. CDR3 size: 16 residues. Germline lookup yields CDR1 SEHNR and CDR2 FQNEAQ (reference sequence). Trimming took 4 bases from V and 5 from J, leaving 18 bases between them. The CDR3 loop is CASSSWPEKWDNEQFF. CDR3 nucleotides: TGTGCCAGCAGCTCCTGGCCGGAGAAATGGGACAATGAGCAGTTCTTC.

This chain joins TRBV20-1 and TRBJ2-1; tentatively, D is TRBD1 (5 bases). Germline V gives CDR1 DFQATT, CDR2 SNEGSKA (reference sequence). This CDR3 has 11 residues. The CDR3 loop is CSTNRGSEQFF. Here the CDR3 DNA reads TGCAGCACTAATAGGGGTAGTGAGCAGTTCTTC.

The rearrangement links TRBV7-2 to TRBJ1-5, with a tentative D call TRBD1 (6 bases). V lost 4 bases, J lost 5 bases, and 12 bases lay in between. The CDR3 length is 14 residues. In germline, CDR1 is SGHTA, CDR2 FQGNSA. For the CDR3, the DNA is TGTGCCAGCAGCTCGACAGGATCCGATCAGCCCCAGCATTTT. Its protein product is CASSSTGSDQPQHF.

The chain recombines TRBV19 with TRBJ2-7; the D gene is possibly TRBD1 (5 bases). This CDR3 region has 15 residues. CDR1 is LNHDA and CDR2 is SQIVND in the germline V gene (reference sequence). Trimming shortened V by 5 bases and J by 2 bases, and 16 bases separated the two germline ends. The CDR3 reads CASSVQGSSTYEQYF. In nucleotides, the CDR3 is TGTGCCAGTAGTGTTCAGGGAAGTTCAACCTACGAGCAGTACTTC.

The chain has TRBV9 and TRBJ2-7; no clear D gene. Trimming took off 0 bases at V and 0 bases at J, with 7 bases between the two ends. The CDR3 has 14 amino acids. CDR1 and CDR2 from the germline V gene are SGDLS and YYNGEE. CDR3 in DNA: TGTGCCAGCAGCGTAGTCCCTCTCTCCTACGAGCAGTACTTC. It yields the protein CASSVVPLSYEQYF. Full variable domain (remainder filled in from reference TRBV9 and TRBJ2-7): DSGVTQTPKHLITATGQRVTLRCSPRSGDLSVYWYQQSLDQGLQFLIQYYNGEERAKGNILERFSAQQFPDLHSELNLSSLELGDSALYFCASSVVPLSYEQYFGPGTRLTVT.

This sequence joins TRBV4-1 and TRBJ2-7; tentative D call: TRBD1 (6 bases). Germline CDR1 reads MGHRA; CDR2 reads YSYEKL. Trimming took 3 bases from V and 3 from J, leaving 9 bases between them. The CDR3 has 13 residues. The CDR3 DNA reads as TGCGCCAGCAGCCAGGACAGAAACTACGAGCAGTACTTC. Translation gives CASSQDRNYEQYF.

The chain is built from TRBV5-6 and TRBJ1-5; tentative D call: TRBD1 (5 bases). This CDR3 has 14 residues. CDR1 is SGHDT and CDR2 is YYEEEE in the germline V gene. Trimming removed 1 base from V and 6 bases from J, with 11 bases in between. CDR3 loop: CASSLSQGSQPQHF. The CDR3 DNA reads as TGTGCCAGCAGCTTGAGCCAGGGATCTCAGCCCCAGCATTTT.

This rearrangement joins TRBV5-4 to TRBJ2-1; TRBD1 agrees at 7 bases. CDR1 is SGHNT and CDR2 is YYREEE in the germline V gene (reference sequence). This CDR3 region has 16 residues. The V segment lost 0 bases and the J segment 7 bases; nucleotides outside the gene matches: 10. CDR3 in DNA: TGTGCCAGCAGCTTGGTCGCAGGCCCAGGGGGAAATGAGCAGTTCTTC. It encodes CASSLVAGPGGNEQFF.